The clone carrying this T cell receptor beta chain was counted a few times. As yet, its antigen is unknown. Oncomine TCR Beta short-read sequencing was applied to DNA from cultured CD4+ T cells. TCRdb fed the PCR reads into MiXCR, producing one record per CDR3 protein. Among some 9,500 distinct CDR3 sequences listed, 40% to 60% were seen once. The sample comes from a study of vaccination and CD4 T cells after COVID-19. V lost 5 bases and J 3 bases, leaving 11 bases between the germline ends. The CDR3 sequence is 13 residues long. Germline lookup yields CDR1 LNHDA and CDR2 SQIVND (reference sequence). Treatment reported: roughly 10-day PBMC culture with coronavirus spike peptide pools or control peptides (ViraFEST assay). Fresh replacement IL-2 medium substituted for half the medium on days 3 and 7.

This receptor was obtained from a human donor who had recovered from COVID-19. The rearrangement uses TRBV19 and TRBJ2-7; D not certain. Sequences were obtained from CD4+ T cells from blood, cultured in vitro. This chain's CDR3 is CASSSPGRYEQYF. CDR3 coding DNA: TGTGCCAGTAGTTCCCCCGGCCGCTACGAGCAGTACTTC.